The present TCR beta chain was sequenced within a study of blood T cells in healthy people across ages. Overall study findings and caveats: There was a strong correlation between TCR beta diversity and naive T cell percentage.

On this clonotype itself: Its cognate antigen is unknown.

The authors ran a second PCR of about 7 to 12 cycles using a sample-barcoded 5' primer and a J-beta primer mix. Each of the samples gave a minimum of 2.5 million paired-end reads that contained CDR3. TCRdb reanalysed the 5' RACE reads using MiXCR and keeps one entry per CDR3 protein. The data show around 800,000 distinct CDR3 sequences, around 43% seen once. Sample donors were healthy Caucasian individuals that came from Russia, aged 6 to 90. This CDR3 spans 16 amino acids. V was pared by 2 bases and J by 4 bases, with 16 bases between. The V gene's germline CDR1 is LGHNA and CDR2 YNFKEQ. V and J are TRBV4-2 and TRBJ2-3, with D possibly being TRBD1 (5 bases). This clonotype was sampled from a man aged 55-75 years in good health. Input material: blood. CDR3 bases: TGTGCCAGCAGCCAAACAGGTATCGGTGGGGCAGATACGCAGTATTTT. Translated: CASSQTGIGGADTQYF.